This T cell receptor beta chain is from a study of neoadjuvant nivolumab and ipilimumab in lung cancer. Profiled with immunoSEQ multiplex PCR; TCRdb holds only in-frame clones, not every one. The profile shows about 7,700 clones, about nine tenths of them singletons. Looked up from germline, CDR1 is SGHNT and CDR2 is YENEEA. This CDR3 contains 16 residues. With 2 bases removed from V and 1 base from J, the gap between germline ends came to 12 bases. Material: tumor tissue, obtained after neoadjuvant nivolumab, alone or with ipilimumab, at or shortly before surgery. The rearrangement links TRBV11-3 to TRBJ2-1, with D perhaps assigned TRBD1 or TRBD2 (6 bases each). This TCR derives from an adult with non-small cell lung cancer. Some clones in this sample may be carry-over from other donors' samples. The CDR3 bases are TGTGCCAGCAGCTTACAAGGAGGGGGTTCCTACAATGAGCAGTTCTTC. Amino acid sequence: CASSLQGGGSYNEQFF.